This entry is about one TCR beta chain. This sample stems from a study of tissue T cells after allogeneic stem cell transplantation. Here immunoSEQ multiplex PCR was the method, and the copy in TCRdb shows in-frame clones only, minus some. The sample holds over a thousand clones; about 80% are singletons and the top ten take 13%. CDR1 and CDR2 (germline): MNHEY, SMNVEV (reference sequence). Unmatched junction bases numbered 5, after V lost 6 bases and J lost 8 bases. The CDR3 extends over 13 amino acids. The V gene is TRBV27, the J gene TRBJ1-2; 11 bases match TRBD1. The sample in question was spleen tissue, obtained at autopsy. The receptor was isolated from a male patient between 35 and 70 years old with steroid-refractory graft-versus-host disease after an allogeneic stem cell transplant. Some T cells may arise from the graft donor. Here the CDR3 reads CASSGDRGLGYTF. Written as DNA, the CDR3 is TGTGCCAGCAGCGGGGACAGGGGGTTAGGCTACACCTTC.